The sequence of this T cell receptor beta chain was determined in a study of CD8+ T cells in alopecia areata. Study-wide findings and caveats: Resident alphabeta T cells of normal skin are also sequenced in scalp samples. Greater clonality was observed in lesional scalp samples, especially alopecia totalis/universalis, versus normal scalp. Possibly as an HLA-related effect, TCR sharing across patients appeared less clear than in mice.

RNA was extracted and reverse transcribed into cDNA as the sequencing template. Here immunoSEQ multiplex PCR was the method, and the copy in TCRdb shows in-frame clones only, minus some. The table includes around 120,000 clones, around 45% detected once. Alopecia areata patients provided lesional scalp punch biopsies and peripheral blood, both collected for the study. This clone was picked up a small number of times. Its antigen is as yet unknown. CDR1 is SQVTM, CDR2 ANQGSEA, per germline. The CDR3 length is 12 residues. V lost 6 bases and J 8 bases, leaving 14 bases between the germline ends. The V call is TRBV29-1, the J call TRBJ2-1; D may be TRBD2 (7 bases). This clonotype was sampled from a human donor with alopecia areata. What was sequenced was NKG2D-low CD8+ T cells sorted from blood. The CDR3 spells CSVGRGGDEQFF. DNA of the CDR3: TGCAGCGTCGGAAGGGGGGGCGATGAGCAGTTCTTC.